The subject of this entry is one TCR beta chain. Primed by a sample-barcoded 5' primer and a J-beta primer mix, a second PCR proceeded for roughly 6 to 12 cycles. MiXCR, applied by TCRdb to the 5' RACE reads, yields one record per CDR3 protein. The table lists 550,000 to 750,000 distinct CDR3 sequences, about 21% of them singletons. This sample is drawn from a study of blood T cells in healthy people across ages. With V trimmed by 3 bases and J by 5 bases, 8 bases remained unmatched. This CDR3 comprises 15 residues. Sequenced: blood. This TCR was sampled from a man aged 65-85 years in good health. The rearrangement joins TRBV12-3 or TRBV12-4 to TRBJ2-5; 8 nucleotides agree with TRBD1. Here the CDR3 DNA reads TGTGCCAGCAGTTTTCCCGATAACAGGGGGGAGACCCAGTACTTC. Translation gives CASSFPDNRGETQYF.